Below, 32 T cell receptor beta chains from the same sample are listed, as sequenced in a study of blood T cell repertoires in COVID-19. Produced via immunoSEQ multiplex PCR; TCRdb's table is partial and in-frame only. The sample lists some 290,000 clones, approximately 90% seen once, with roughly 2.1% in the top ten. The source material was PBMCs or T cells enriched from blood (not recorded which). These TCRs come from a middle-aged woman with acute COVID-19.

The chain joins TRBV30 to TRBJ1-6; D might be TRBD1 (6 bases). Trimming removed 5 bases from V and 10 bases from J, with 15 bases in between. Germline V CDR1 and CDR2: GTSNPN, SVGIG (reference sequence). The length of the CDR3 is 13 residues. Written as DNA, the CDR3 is TGTGCCTGGGTAAACAGGGATCGCTCACCCCTCCACTTT. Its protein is CAWVNRDRSPLHF.

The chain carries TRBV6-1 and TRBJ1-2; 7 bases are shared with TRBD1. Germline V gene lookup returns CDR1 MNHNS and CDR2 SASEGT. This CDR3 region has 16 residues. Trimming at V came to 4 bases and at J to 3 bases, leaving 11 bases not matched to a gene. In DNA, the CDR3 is TGTGCCAGCAGTGCGGGTTGGGGGCAGGGGGACTATGGCTACACCTTC. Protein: CASSAGWGQGDYGYTF.

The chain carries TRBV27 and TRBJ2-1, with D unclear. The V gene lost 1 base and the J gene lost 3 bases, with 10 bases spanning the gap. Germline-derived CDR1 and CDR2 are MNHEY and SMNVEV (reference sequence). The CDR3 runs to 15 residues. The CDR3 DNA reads TGTGCCAGCAGTTTATATCGCGTTAACTACAATGAGCAGTTCTTC. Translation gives CASSLYRVNYNEQFF.

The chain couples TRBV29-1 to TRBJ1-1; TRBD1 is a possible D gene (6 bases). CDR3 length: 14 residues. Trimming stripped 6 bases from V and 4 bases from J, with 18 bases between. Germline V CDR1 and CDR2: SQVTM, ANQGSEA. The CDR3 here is CSVVPLQGPTEAFF. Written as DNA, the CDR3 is TGCAGCGTCGTACCCTTACAGGGCCCCACTGAAGCTTTCTTT. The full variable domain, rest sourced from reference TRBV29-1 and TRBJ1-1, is SAVISQKPSRDICQRGTSLTIQCQVDSQVTMMFWYRQQPGQSLTLIATANQGSEATYESGFVIDKFPISRPNLTFSTLTVSNMSPEDSSIYLCSVVPLQGPTEAFFGQGTRLTVV.

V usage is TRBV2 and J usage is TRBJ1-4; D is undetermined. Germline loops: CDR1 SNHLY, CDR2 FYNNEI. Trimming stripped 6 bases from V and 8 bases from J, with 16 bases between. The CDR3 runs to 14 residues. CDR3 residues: CASRRDTAGEKLFF. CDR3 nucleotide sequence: TGTGCCAGCAGACGAGATACGGCCGGGGAAAAACTGTTTTTT.

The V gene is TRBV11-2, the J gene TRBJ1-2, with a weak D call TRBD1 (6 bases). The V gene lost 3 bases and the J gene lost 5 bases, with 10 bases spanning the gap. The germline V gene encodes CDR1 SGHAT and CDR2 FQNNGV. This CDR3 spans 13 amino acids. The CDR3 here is CASSFEGEYGYTF. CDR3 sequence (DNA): TGTGCCAGCAGCTTTGAGGGGGAGTATGGCTACACCTTC.

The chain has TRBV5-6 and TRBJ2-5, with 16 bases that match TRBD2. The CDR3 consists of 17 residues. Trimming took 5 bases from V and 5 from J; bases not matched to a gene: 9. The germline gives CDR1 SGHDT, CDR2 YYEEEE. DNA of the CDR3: TGTGCCAGCAGTTTTCCGGGACTAGCGGGGGGGAAGGAGACCCAGTACTTC. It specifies CASSFPGLAGGKETQYF.

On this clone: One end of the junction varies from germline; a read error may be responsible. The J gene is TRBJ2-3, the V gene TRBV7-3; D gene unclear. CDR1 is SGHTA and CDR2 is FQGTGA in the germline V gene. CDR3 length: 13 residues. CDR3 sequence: CVSSLRTEDTQYF. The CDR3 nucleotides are TGTGTCAGCAGCTTAAGAACAGAAGATACGCAGTATTTT.

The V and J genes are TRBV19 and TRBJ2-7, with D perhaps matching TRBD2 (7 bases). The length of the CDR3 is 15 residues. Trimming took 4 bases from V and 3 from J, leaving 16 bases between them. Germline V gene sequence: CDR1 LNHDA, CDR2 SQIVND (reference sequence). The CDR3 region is CASSTAGQTDYEQYF. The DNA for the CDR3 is TGTGCCAGTAGTACAGCGGGACAAACCGACTACGAGCAGTACTTC.

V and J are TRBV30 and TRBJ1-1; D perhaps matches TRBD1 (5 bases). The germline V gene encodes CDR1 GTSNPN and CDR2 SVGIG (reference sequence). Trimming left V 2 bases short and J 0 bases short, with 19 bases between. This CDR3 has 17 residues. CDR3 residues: CAWSTRRMGGMNTEAFF. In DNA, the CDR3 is TGTGCCTGGAGTACTAGACGTATGGGGGGAATGAACACTGAAGCTTTCTTT.

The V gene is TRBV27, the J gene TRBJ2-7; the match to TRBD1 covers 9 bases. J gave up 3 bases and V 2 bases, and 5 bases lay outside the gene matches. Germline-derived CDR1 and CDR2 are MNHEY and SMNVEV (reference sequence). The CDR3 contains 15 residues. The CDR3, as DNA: TGTGCCAGCAGTTTAATACAGGGGGCAAGCTACGAGCAGTACTTC. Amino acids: CASSLIQGASYEQYF.

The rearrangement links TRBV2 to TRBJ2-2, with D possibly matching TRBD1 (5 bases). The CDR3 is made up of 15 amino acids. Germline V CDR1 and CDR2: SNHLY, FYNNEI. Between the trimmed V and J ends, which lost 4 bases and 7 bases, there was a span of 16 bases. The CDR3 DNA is TGTGCCAGCAGTGTGTCGACAATAGGGGTCGGGGAGCTGTTTTTT. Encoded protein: CASSVSTIGVGELFF.

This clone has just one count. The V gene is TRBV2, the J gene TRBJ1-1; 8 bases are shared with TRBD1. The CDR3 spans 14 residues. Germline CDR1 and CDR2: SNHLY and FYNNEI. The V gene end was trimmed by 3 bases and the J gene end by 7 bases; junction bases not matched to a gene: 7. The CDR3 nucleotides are TGTGCCAGCAGTGATTGGGACAGGCTCAGTGAAGCTTTCTTT. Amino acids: CASSDWDRLSEAFF.

The CDR3 sequence is CASMRVSTEAFF. CDR3 DNA sequence: TGTGCCAGCATGAGGGTTAGCACTGAAGCTTTCTTT. This chain connects TRBV7-9 to TRBJ1-1; D is undetermined. Germline loops: CDR1 SEHNR, CDR2 FQNEAQ (reference sequence). This CDR3 is built from 12 residues. The V end was cut by 7 bases, the J end by 4 bases, with 10 bases between.

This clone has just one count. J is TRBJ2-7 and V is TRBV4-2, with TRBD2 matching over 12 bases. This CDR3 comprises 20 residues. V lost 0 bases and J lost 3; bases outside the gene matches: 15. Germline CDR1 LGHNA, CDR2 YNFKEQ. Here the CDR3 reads CASSQEVWLAGGLSFYEQYF. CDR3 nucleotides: TGTGCCAGCAGCCAAGAAGTTTGGCTAGCGGGAGGGCTGAGTTTCTACGAGCAGTACTTC.

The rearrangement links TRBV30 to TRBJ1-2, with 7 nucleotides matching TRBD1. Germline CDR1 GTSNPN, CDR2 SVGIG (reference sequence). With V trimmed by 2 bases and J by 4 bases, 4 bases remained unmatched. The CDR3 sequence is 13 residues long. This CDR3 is CAWSSRGPYGYTF. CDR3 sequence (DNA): TGTGCCTGGAGTTCTAGGGGGCCCTATGGCTACACCTTC.

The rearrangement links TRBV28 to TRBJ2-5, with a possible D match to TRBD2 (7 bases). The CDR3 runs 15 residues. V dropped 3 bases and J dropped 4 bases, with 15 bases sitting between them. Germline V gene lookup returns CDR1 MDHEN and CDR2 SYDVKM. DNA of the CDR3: TGTGCCAGCAGTTTGGGGGGGGACATCCGAGAGACCCAGTACTTC. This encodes CASSLGGDIRETQYF.

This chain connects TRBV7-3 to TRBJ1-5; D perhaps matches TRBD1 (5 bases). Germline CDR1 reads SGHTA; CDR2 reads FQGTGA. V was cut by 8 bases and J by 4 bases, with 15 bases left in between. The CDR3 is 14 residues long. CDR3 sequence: CASLAGPGNQPQHF. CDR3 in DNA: TGTGCCAGCCTCGCTGGGCCAGGGAATCAGCCCCAGCATTTT.

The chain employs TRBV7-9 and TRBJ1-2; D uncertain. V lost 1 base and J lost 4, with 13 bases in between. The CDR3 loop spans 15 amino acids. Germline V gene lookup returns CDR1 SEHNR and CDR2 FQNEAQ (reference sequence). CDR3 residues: CASSLVIEGIYGYTF. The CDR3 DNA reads TGTGCCAGCAGCTTAGTTATCGAGGGAATCTATGGCTACACCTTC.

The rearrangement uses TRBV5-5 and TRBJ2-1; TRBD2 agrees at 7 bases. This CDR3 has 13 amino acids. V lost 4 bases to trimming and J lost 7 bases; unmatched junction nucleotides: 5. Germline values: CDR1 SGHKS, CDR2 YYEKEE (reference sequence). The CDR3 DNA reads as TGTGCCAGCAGCATGGGAGGGCCTAATGAGCAGTTCTTC. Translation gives CASSMGGPNEQFF.

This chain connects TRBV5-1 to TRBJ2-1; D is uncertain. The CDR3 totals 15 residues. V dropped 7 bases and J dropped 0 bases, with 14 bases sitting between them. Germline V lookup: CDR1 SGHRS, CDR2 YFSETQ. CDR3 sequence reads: CASAGDLSSYNEQFF. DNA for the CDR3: TGCGCCAGCGCCGGAGATCTTAGCTCCTACAATGAGCAGTTCTTC.

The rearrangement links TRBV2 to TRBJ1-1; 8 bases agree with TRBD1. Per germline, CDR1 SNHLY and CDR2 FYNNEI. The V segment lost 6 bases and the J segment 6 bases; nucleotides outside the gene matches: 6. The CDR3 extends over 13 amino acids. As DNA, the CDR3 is TGTGCCAGCAGCCGGACAGGGTTATCTGAAGCTTTCTTT. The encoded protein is CASSRTGLSEAFF.

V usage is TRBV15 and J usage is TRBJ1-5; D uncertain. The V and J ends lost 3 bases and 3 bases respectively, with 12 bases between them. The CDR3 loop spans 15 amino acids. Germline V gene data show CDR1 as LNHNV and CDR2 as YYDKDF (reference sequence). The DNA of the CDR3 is TGTGCCACCAGCAGCGAGGGCCGGGCCAATCAGCCCCAGCATTTT. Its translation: CATSSEGRANQPQHF. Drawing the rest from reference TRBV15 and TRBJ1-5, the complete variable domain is DAMVIQNPRYQVTQFGKPVTLSCSQTLNHNVMYWYQQKSSQAPKLLFHYYDKDFNNEADTPDNFQSRRPNTSFCFLDIRSPGLGDTAMYLCATSSEGRANQPQHFGDGTRLSIL.

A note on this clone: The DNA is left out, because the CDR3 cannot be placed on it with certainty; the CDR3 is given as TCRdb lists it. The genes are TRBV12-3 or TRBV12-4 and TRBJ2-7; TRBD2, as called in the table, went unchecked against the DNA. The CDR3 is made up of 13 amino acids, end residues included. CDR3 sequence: CASSTSDFYEQYF.

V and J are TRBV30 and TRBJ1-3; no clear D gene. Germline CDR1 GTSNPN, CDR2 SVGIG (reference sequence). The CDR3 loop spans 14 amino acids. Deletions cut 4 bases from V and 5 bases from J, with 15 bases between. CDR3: CAWISQADRNTIYF. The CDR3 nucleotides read TGTGCCTGGATAAGCCAGGCAGACAGAAACACCATATATTTT.

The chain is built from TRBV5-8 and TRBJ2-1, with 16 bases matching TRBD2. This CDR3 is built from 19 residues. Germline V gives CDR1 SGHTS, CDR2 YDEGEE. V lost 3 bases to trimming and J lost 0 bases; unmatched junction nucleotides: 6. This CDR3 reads CASSSGTSGGARSYNEQFF. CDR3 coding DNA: TGTGCCAGCAGCTCGGGGACTAGCGGGGGGGCCCGCTCCTACAATGAGCAGTTCTTC. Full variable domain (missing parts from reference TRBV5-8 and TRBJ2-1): EAGVTQSPTHLIKTRGQQATLRCSPISGHTSVYWYQQALGLGLQFLLWYDEGEERNRGNFPPRFSGRQFPNYSSELNVNALELEDSALYLCASSSGTSGGARSYNEQFFGPGTRLTVL.

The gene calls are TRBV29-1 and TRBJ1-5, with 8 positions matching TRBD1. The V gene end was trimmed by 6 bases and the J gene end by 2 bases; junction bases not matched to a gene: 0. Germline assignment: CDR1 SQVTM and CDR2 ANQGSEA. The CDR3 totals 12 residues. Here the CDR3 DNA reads TGCAGCGTGGGACAGGGCAATCAGCCCCAGCATTTT. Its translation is CSVGQGNQPQHF.

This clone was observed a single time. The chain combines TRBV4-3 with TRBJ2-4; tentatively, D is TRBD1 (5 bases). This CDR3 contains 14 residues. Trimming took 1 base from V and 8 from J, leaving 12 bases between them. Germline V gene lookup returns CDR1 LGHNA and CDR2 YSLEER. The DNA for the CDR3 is TGCGCCAGCAGCCAAGCTTGGGGCGAGGACATTCAGTACTTC. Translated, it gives CASSQAWGEDIQYF.

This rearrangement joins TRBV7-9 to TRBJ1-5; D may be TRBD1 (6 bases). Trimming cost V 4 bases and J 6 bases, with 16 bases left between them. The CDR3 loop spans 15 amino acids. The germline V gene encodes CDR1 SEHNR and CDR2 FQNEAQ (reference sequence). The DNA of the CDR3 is TGTGCCAGCAGCTCACACCTACAGGGCGGTCAGCCCCAGCATTTT. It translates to CASSSHLQGGQPQHF.

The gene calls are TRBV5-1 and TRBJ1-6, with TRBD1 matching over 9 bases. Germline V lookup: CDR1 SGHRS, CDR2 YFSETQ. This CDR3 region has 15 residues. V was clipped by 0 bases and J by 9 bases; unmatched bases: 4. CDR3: CASSLGTGVFSPLHF. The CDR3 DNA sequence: TGCGCCAGCAGCTTGGGGACAGGGGTATTTTCACCCCTCCACTTT. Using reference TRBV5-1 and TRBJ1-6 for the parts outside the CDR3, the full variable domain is KAGVTQTPRYLIKTRGQQVTLSCSPISGHRSVSWYQQTPGQGLQFLFEYFSETQRNKGNFPGRFSGRQFSNSRSEMNVSTLELGDSALYLCASSLGTGVFSPLHFGNGTRLTVT.

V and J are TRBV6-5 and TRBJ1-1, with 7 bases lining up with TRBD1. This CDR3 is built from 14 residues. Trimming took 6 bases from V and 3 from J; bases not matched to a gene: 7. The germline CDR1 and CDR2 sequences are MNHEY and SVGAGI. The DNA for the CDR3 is TGTGCCAGCAGCCCGACAGGGTCGCACACTGAAGCTTTCTTT. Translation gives CASSPTGSHTEAFF.

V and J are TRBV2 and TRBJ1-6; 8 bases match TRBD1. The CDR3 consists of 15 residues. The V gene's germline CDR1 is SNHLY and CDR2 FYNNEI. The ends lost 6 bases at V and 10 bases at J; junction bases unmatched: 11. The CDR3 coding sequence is TGTGCCAGCAGGTTCGACAGGGGAACCAACTCACCCCTCCACTTT. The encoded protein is CASRFDRGTNSPLHF.